A selection of T cell receptor beta chains follows, all from one sample in a study of blood T cells in healthy people across ages. A single record per CDR3 protein comes from TCRdb applying MiXCR to the 5' RACE reads. The table includes about 1.8 million distinct CDR3 sequences, 49% detected once. The sequenced sample consisted of blood. Every receptor here comes from a woman aged 40 to 50 in good health. Each CDR3 is given with its conserved first and last residue. D genes are given only for firm matches. Some rows mark clone size as missing; the rest say once, few, many or name a class of expanded clone.

j_call v_call d_call clone_size cdr3_aa cdr3_nt
TRBJ2-3 TRBV6-5 - - CASSYDQGRADTQYF TGTGCCAGCAGTTACGATCAGGGGCGCGCAGATACGCAGTATTTT
TRBJ1-2 TRBV25-1 TRBD1 few CASSASGQGTVRYGYTF TGTGCCAGCAGTGCATCCGGACAGGGGACAGTTAGGTATGGCTACACCTTC
TRBJ1-2 TRBV27 TRBD1 - CASSLGTGGWLGGYTF TGTGCCAGCAGTCTCGGGACAGGGGGCTGGTTAGGTGGCTACACCTTC
TRBJ1-5 TRBV28 TRBD1 - CASSQQGAHGMNQPQHF TGTGCCAGCAGTCAACAGGGGGCGCACGGCATGAATCAGCCCCAGCATTTT
TRBJ2-6 TRBV7-6 - - CASSLYLGKASGADVLTF TGTGCCAGCAGCTTGTATCTCGGCAAAGCTTCTGGGGCCGACGTCCTGACTTTC
TRBJ2-7 TRBV9 - - CASSVVSGGEQYF TGTGCCAGCAGCGTAGTGAGCGGCGGGGAGCAGTACTTC
TRBJ2-3 TRBV20-1 - few CSARGGSADTQYF TGCAGTGCTAGAGGGGGTAGCGCAGATACGCAGTATTTT
TRBJ1-2 TRBV20-1 - - CSALEEHNYGYTF TGCAGTGCTCTAGAGGAGCACAACTATGGCTACACCTTC
TRBJ2-7 TRBV4-2 - - CASSQEDSSYEQYF TGTGCCAGCAGCCAAGAGGACAGCTCCTACGAGCAGTACTTC
TRBJ1-2 TRBV7-2 - once CASSLIGSYYTF TGTGCCAGCAGCTTAATCGGCAGTTACTACACCTTC
TRBJ2-3 TRBV5-1 - - CASSPGRGWEDTQYF TGCGCCAGCAGCCCAGGCAGGGGATGGGAAGATACGCAGTATTTT
TRBJ1-1 TRBV5-1 TRBD1 - CASSSRQGRDTEAFF TGCGCCAGCAGCTCCCGACAGGGACGAGACACTGAAGCTTTCTTT
TRBJ2-3 TRBV27 - - CASRRPGTDTQYF TGTGCCAGCAGACGACCGGGCACAGATACGCAGTATTTT
TRBJ2-1 TRBV3-1 TRBD1 few CASTKGTGGNNEQFF TGTGCCAGCACCAAAGGGACAGGGGGCAATAATGAGCAGTTCTTC
TRBJ2-3 TRBV12-3/TRBV12-4 TRBD1 - CASTRTGSSTDTQYF TGTGCCAGCACTCGGACAGGGTCTAGCACAGATACGCAGTATTTT
TRBJ1-5 TRBV6-6 TRBD1 - CASSYGTDYSNQPQHF TGTGCCAGCAGTTACGGGACAGATTATAGCAATCAGCCCCAGCATTTT
TRBJ2-1 TRBV29-1 - once CSTVVAEYNEQFF TGCAGCACGGTGGTAGCGGAGTACAATGAGCAGTTCTTC
TRBJ2-3 TRBV10-3 - - CAINRDFTDTQYF TGTGCCATCAACCGGGACTTCACAGATACGCAGTATTTT
TRBJ2-3 TRBV12-3/TRBV12-4 TRBD1 - CASSSSWTGLADTQYF TGTGCCAGCAGTTCCTCTTGGACAGGGTTGGCAGATACGCAGTATTTT
TRBJ2-1 TRBV11-2 - - CASSSRDFGYNEQFF TGTGCCAGCAGCTCCCGGGACTTTGGGTACAATGAGCAGTTCTTC
TRBJ2-3 TRBV29-1 TRBD1 - CSGTQGARDTQYF TGCAGCGGGACACAGGGGGCGCGGGATACGCAGTATTTT
TRBJ2-6 TRBV4-1 - few CASSQGFAGANVLTF TGCGCCAGCAGCCAAGGCTTCGCTGGGGCCAACGTCCTGACTTTC
TRBJ1-2 TRBV12-3/TRBV12-4 TRBD1 once CAGRGAGGADTF TGTGCCGGCAGGGGGGCCGGTGGTGCCGACACCTTC
TRBJ2-7 TRBV2 TRBD1 few CASRGQLISYEQYF TGTGCCAGCAGGGGACAGCTAATCTCCTACGAGCAGTACTTC
TRBJ2-1 TRBV10-3 TRBD2 - CAIVAGGGNNEQFF TGTGCCATCGTAGCCGGGGGGGGTAACAATGAGCAGTTCTTC
TRBJ1-6 TRBV27 - - CASSLPPGSRSPLHF TGTGCCAGCAGTTTACCGCCGGGGAGCAGGTCACCCCTCCACTTT
TRBJ2-5 TRBV15 - - CATSSPGFETQYF TGTGCCACCAGCAGTCCGGGGTTCGAGACCCAGTACTTC
TRBJ2-3 TRBV9 - - CASSVAEGRVSDTQYF TGTGCCAGCAGCGTAGCGGAGGGCAGGGTATCTGATACGCAGTATTTT
TRBJ2-7 TRBV20-1 TRBD2 - CSARGLAGSYNEQYF TGCAGTGCTAGAGGTCTAGCGGGTTCCTACAATGAGCAGTACTTC
TRBJ2-1 TRBV7-3 - - CASSPREARGYNEQFF TGTGCCAGCAGCCCCAGGGAGGCGAGGGGCTACAATGAGCAGTTCTTC
TRBJ2-3 TRBV5-1 TRBD2 many CASSLGTSGTDTQYF TGTGCCAGCAGCTTAGGGACTAGCGGCACAGATACGCAGTATTTT
TRBJ2-3 TRBV20-1 TRBD2 - CSALEETSGRKDTQYF TGCAGTGCCCTGGAGGAGACTAGCGGGCGAAAAGATACGCAGTATTTT
TRBJ2-3 TRBV7-9 TRBD2 - CASSPRTSDITDTQYF TGTGCCAGCAGCCCGCGGACTAGCGACATCACAGATACGCAGTATTTT
TRBJ1-2 TRBV28 - few CASSLRGGSSGGYTF TGTGCCAGCAGTTTACGAGGCGGATCTTCAGGTGGCTACACCTTC
TRBJ1-1 TRBV7-2 TRBD1 - CASSERQGRGNTEAFF TGTGCCAGCAGCGAACGACAGGGAAGGGGGAACACTGAAGCTTTCTTT
TRBJ2-7 TRBV5-1 TRBD1 once CASSGTGNYNEQYF TGCGCCAGCAGCGGGACAGGGAACTACAATGAGCAGTACTTC
TRBJ2-7 TRBV27 - - CASSWTLSSYEQYF TGTGCCAGCAGTTGGACTCTGAGCTCCTACGAGCAGTACTTC
TRBJ1-2 TRBV20-1 TRBD1 - CSAIRGTGLASGYGYTF TGCAGTGCTATAAGGGGGACAGGGTTGGCCTCTGGCTATGGCTACACCTTC
TRBJ2-5 TRBV6-1 - - CASKLGTPKETQYF TGTGCCAGTAAGCTAGGGACTCCGAAAGAGACCCAGTACTTC
TRBJ2-5 TRBV2 TRBD2 many CASSKGGLVSETQYF TGTGCCAGCAGTAAGGGGGGACTAGTGTCGGAGACCCAGTACTTC
TRBJ2-1 TRBV7-2 TRBD2 - CASSLNRGGNNEQFF TGTGCCAGCAGCTTAAATCGGGGGGGAAACAATGAGCAGTTCTTC
TRBJ1-2 TRBV20-1 - few CSASESIKYNGYTF TGCAGTGCTAGTGAGTCCATCAAATATAACGGCTACACCTTC
TRBJ2-7 TRBV29-1 - - CSVFSSDQGKYEQYF TGCAGCGTTTTTAGCTCTGACCAGGGAAAATACGAGCAGTACTTC